These T cell receptor beta chains were read from a single sample in a study of cytomegalovirus exposure and HLA in healthy donors. TCRdb keeps only in-frame clones here, not all; method: immunoSEQ multiplex PCR. Among 99,000 or so clones listed, roughly four fifths were seen once. Sequenced sample: PBMCs. The receptors here all came from a female donor in good health and CMV-seropositive. Both conserved end residues are part of each CDR3. The D gene is left open where the match is weak. Only some rows state a clone size, as once, few, many or a class for expanded clones.

CASKSSSSYEQYF TGTGCCAGCAAATCTAGCAGCTCCTACGAGCAGTACTTC TRBJ2-7 . TRBV14 .
CASTRGQGDSPLHF TGTGCCAGCACGCGGGGACAGGGGGATTCACCCCTCCACTTT TRBJ1-6 . TRBV7-9 TRBD1
CASIPTSGRPDTQYF TGTGCCAGCATTCCTACCAGCGGGAGGCCAGATACGCAGTATTTT TRBJ2-3 . TRBV28 TRBD2
CASSSTGDGTEAFF TGCGCCAGCAGCTCGACAGGGGATGGAACTGAAGCTTTCTTT TRBJ1-1 . TRBV5-1 TRBD1
CASSGQPMNTEAFF TGTGCCAGCAGCGGACAGCCCATGAACACTGAAGCTTTCTTT TRBJ1-1 . TRBV7-2 .
CASSLGRRATNEKLFF TGTGCCAGCAGCTTAGGCCGGAGAGCAACTAATGAAAAACTGTTTTTT TRBJ1-4 . TRBV11-2 .
CASGATGADTGELFF TGTGCCAGCGGGGCAACAGGGGCGGACACCGGGGAGCTGTTTTTT TRBJ2-2 . TRBV2 TRBD1
CATTNSTSGGENEQFF TGTGCCACCACCAATTCTACTAGCGGTGGGGAGAATGAGCAGTTCTTC TRBJ2-1 . TRBV2 TRBD2
CASSPEAAGEKLFF TGTGCCAGCAGCCCCGAGGCCGCCGGTGAAAAACTGTTTTTT TRBJ1-4 . TRBV6-5 .
CASSYIAGEWEQYF TGCGCCAGCAGCTATATAGCGGGAGAGTGGGAGCAGTACTTC TRBJ2-5 once TRBV4-1 TRBD2
CASRGFGLIYGYTF TGCGCCAGCCGGGGTTTTGGACTGATCTATGGCTACACCTTC TRBJ1-2 . TRBV4-1 .
CASSITASGSETQYF TGTGCCAGTAGTATAACGGCTAGCGGGTCTGAGACCCAGTACTTC TRBJ2-5 . TRBV19 TRBD2
CSSSLDGKGLTFF TGTTCCAGCAGCTTAGATGGAAAGGGGTTAACTTTCTTT TRBJ1-1 few TRBV7-9 .
CASSDRSYEQYF TGTGCCAGTAGTGACAGGAGTTACGAGCAGTACTTC TRBJ2-7 . TRBV19 .
CASSLKGALIAEAFF TGTGCCAGCAGCCTAAAGGGGGCTCTCATCGCTGAAGCTTTCTTT TRBJ1-1 . TRBV13 TRBD1
CASSVEGLASLTDTQYF TGTGCCAGCAGCGTAGAGGGACTAGCGAGCCTCACAGATACGCAGTATTTT TRBJ2-3 . TRBV9 TRBD2
CASSAPGTYYNEQFF TGTGCCAGTAGTGCACCCGGGACATACTACAATGAGCAGTTCTTC TRBJ2-1 . TRBV19 .
CAWSVAGKRWGYTF TGTGCCTGGAGTGTGGCAGGGAAAAGGTGGGGCTACACCTTC TRBJ1-2 . TRBV30 .
CASVSTTEAFF TGTGCCAGCGTGAGTACCACTGAAGCTTTCTTT TRBJ1-1 . TRBV2 .
CASSPRDRAGDTQYF TGTGCCAGCAGCCCCCGGGACAGGGCGGGCGATACGCAGTATTTT TRBJ2-3 . TRBV7-2 TRBD1
CASSIWTGSNQPQHF TGTGCCAGTAGTATCTGGACAGGGAGCAATCAGCCCCAGCATTTT TRBJ1-5 . TRBV19 TRBD1
CASSFSGGALSEQFF TGCGCCAGCAGCTTTAGCGGGGGGGCCCTCTCGGAGCAGTTCTTC TRBJ2-1 . TRBV5-1 TRBD2
CAWSGGQGGQPQHF TGTGCCTGGAGTGGGGGACAGGGAGGTCAGCCCCAGCATTTT TRBJ1-5 once TRBV30 TRBD1
CASSKRTSGTTDTQYF TGCGCCAGCAGCAAGAGGACTAGCGGAACCACAGATACGCAGTATTTT TRBJ2-3 few TRBV10-2 TRBD2